Following are 30 T cell receptor beta chains from one sample sequenced in a study of beta chain features in type 1 diabetes. Isolated RNA was reverse transcribed in full, so expressed TCRB transcripts were sequenced. TCRdb's copy holds only in-frame clones and misses some; the assay was immunoSEQ multiplex PCR. The table shows about 340,000 clones, with 13% occurring only once. These receptors' targets are unknown. Study results and caveats: Shortening of TCRB CDR3s, moderate but significant, appeared in all four CD4+ subsets of Type 1 diabetes patients.

What was sequenced was naive CD4+ T cells from blood. All receptors come from a woman between 18 and 30 years old with type 1 diabetes.

This clone was seen more than once but under ten times. The V and J genes are TRBV27 and TRBJ2-1; D is possibly TRBD2 (6 bases). V shed 5 bases and J shed 9 bases, with 20 bases lying between them. Germline V gene sequence: CDR1 MNHEY, CDR2 SMNVEV (reference sequence). CDR3 size: 15 residues. CDR3 protein: CASSATRISGGEQFF. The CDR3 nucleotides are TGTGCCAGCAGTGCCACCCGGATTAGCGGCGGTGAGCAGTTCTTC.

The gene calls are TRBV5-1 and TRBJ2-3, with D possibly TRBD1 on 5 matching bases. Germline V gene data show CDR1 as SGHRS and CDR2 as YFSETQ. The germline V and J ends were trimmed by 4 bases and 0 bases, with 15 bases remaining between them. This CDR3 is 16 amino acids long. The CDR3 DNA is TGCGCCAGCAGCCAGTCGGCAGGGTTTAGCACAGATACGCAGTATTTT. Translating gives CASSQSAGFSTDTQYF. Using reference TRBV5-1 and TRBJ2-3 for the parts outside the CDR3, the full variable domain is KAGVTQTPRYLIKTRGQQVTLSCSPISGHRSVSWYQQTPGQGLQFLFEYFSETQRNKGNFPGRFSGRQFSNSRSEMNVSTLELGDSALYLCASSQSAGFSTDTQYFGPGTRLTVL.

This chain joins TRBV6-1 and TRBJ2-7, with TRBD1 identical over 8 bases. Per the germline V gene, CDR1 is MNHNS and CDR2 is SASEGT. The CDR3 is made up of 15 amino acids. The junction had 6 bases not matched to a gene; V was cut back by 3 bases and J by 2 bases. Written as DNA, the CDR3 is TGTGCCAGCAGTGATGGGGGGACAGGCACCTACGAGCAGTACGTC. Translation gives CASSDGGTGTYEQYV.

This clone was counted only a few times. The chain combines TRBV7-9 with TRBJ1-3; D not resolved. This CDR3 is built from 15 residues. Germline V gene sequence: CDR1 SEHNR, CDR2 FQNEAQ (reference sequence). Between the trimmed V and J ends, which lost 5 bases and 0 bases, there was a span of 11 bases. For the CDR3, the DNA is TGTGCCAGCAGCCCCAGGAGGGTCTCTGGAAACACCATATATTTT. This codes for CASSPRRVSGNTIYF.

The chain links TRBV7-9 to TRBJ2-1; 10 positions agree with TRBD2. The CDR3 extends over 15 amino acids. The V segment lost 5 bases and the J segment 7 bases; nucleotides outside the gene matches: 8. CDR1 and CDR2 from the germline V gene are SEHNR and FQNEAQ (reference sequence). Here the CDR3 reads CASSPSGSGMNEQFF. CDR3 nucleotides: TGTGCCAGCAGCCCTAGCGGGAGCGGTATGAATGAGCAGTTCTTC.

This clone was seen a handful of times. The rearrangement joins TRBV15 to TRBJ2-5; no clear D. V was cut by 1 base and J by 4 bases, with 13 bases left in between. This CDR3 spans 15 amino acids. CDR1 LNHNV and CDR2 YYDKDF come from the germline V gene (reference sequence). The CDR3 bases are TGTGCCACCAGCAGAGTTATACTCCTAACAGAGACCCAGTACTTC. This gives the protein CATSRVILLTETQYF.

This clone showed up just a few times. The chain recombines TRBV9 with TRBJ2-1, with a possible D match to TRBD1 (6 bases). In germline, CDR1 is SGDLS, CDR2 YYNGEE. CDR3 size: 15 residues. V lost 4 bases and J 10 bases, leaving 21 bases between the germline ends. The CDR3 here is CASSYTGTRADEQFF. In DNA form, the CDR3 reads TGTGCCAGCAGCTATACCGGGACAAGGGCAGACGAGCAGTTCTTC.

This clone showed up just a few times. J is TRBJ2-7 and V is TRBV18; the D gene is possibly TRBD1 (6 bases). There are 14 residues in the CDR3. V lost 5 bases and J lost 4, with 15 bases in between. The V gene's germline CDR1 is KGHSH and CDR2 LQKENI. The CDR3 DNA is TGTGCCAGCTCATCCACGAACAGGGCGTACGAGCAGTACGTC. This translates into CASSSTNRAYEQYV.

This clone was detected only a few times. The chain carries TRBV11-2 and TRBJ2-1; 10 nucleotides align to TRBD2. The V segment lost 5 bases and the J segment 9 bases; nucleotides outside the gene matches: 10. Germline CDR1 is SGHAT and CDR2 is FQNNGV. This CDR3 is built from 15 residues. Here the CDR3 reads CASSGYSGRTGEQFF. In DNA form, the CDR3 reads TGTGCCAGCAGCGGTTATAGCGGGAGGACCGGTGAGCAGTTCTTC.

This clone was seen a few times. The chain couples TRBV27 to TRBJ1-4; D unresolved. V was shortened by 2 bases and J by 8 bases, with 12 bases between the two germline ends. The germline gives CDR1 MNHEY, CDR2 SMNVEV (reference sequence). This CDR3 comprises 14 residues. The chain's CDR3 is CASSLVGVGEKLFF. CDR3 in DNA: TGTGCCAGCAGTTTAGTCGGGGTTGGGGAAAAACTGTTTTTT.

The chain joins TRBV5-4 to TRBJ2-1; D remains unclear. The germline V gene encodes CDR1 SGHNT and CDR2 YYREEE (reference sequence). The CDR3 consists of 14 residues. V lost 0 bases and J 4 bases, leaving 8 bases between the germline ends. CDR3 protein: CASSLGLSYNEQFF. In DNA form, the CDR3 reads TGTGCCAGCAGCTTGGGTCTTAGTTACAATGAGCAGTTCTTC.

The rearrangement uses TRBV30 and TRBJ2-4; 9 bases match TRBD2. The germline CDR1 and CDR2 sequences are GTSNPN and SVGIG (reference sequence). This CDR3 has 14 residues. The trim removed 2 bases at V and 10 bases at J, leaving 9 bases unmatched. The CDR3 DNA reads as TGTGCCTGGAGTCTACAGGCGGGGGGGAGAATTCAGTACTTC. Protein: CAWSLQAGGRIQYF.

The chain employs TRBV28 and TRBJ2-7; TRBD1 matches 8 bases. The CDR3 extends over 14 amino acids. In germline, CDR1 is MDHEN, CDR2 SYDVKM. V lost 3 bases, J lost 3 bases, and 4 bases stayed unmatched. The CDR3: CASSFLQGGYEQYF. The CDR3 coding sequence is TGTGCCAGCAGTTTTTTACAGGGGGGCTACGAGCAGTACTTC.

The chain joins TRBV6-5 to TRBJ2-1; TRBD1 agrees at 7 bases. J was trimmed by 4 bases and V by 2 bases; bases with no gene match: 5. CDR3 size: 15 residues. Germline assignment: CDR1 MNHEY and CDR2 SVGAGI. The CDR3 DNA reads as TGTGCCAGCAGTTACACGGGACAGATTTACAATGAGCAGTTCTTC. It specifies CASSYTGQIYNEQFF.

This clone was seen a handful of times. This chain links TRBV18 with TRBJ1-5, with D perhaps TRBD1 (6 bases). Germline CDR1 and CDR2: KGHSH and LQKENI. Trimming cost V 3 bases and J 6 bases, with 12 bases left between them. The CDR3 covers 14 residues. The CDR3 bases are TGTGCCAGCTCACCCGGGGACATTCTTCAGCCCCAGCATTTT. Its protein is CASSPGDILQPQHF.

This clone has just a few counts. The chain joins TRBV2 to TRBJ2-2, with D hard to call. This CDR3 spans 12 amino acids. Germline loops: CDR1 SNHLY, CDR2 FYNNEI. Trimming took off 6 bases at V and 4 bases at J, with 6 bases between the two ends. The CDR3 is CASRAFTGELFF. The CDR3 DNA follows: TGTGCCAGCAGAGCGTTCACCGGGGAGCTGTTTTTT. Variable domain in full (rest from reference TRBV2 and TRBJ2-2): EPEVTQTPSHQVTQMGQEVILRCVPISNHLYFYWYRQILGQKVEFLVSFYNNEISEKSEIFDDQFSVERPDGSNFTLKIRSTKLEDSAMYFCASRAFTGELFFGEGSRLTVL.

This clone was counted only a few times. V usage is TRBV7-2 and J usage is TRBJ2-5; 8 bases are shared with TRBD2. Losses at the gene ends were 1 base for V and 7 bases for J; bases not matched to a gene: 11. The CDR3 is 16 amino acids. The germline CDR1 and CDR2 sequences are SGHTA and FQGNSA. This chain's CDR3 is CASSLVALAGAGTQYF. The CDR3 DNA reads as TGTGCCAGCAGCTTAGTGGCCCTAGCGGGCGCGGGGACCCAGTACTTC. Together with reference TRBV7-2 and TRBJ2-5, the CDR3 gives the full variable domain: GAGVSQSPSNKVTEKGKDVELRCDPISGHTALYWYRQSLGQGLEFLIYFQGNSAPDKSGLPSDRFSAERTGGSVSTLTIQRTQQEDSAVYLCASSLVALAGAGTQYFGPGTRLLVL.

The DNA of the CDR3 is TGTGCCTGGAGTGTACCGCGCGGGGGAGAGACCCAGTACTTC. Protein: CAWSVPRGGETQYF. The chain uses TRBV30 and TRBJ2-5; 7 nucleotides match TRBD2. CDR1 is GTSNPN and CDR2 is SVGIG in the germline V gene (reference sequence). CDR3 length: 14 amino acids. Germline trimming cut 0 bases from V and 4 bases from J; bases unmatched to any gene: 5. The full variable domain, rest sourced from reference TRBV30 and TRBJ2-5, is SQTIHQWPATLVQPVGSPLSLECTVEGTSNPNLYWYRQAAGRGLQLLFYSVGIGQISSEVPQNLSASRPQDRQFILSSKKLLLSDSGFYLCAWSVPRGGETQYFGPGTRLLVL.

CDR3: CASSPRWRGGYNEQFF. CDR3 DNA sequence: TGTGCCAGCAGCCCAAGATGGCGCGGGGGCTACAATGAGCAGTTCTTC. The chain recombines TRBV14 with TRBJ2-1, with 7 bases that match TRBD2. The CDR3 totals 16 residues. V gave up 4 bases and J gave up 3 bases; unmatched junction bases: 9. Germline V gene lookup returns CDR1 SGHDN and CDR2 FVKESK.

This clone showed up just a few times. The chain links TRBV5-1 to TRBJ2-7, with D possibly TRBD1 on 5 matching bases. The germline CDR1 and CDR2 sequences are SGHRS and YFSETQ. The CDR3 sequence is 13 residues long. V gave up 5 bases and J gave up 4 bases, with 13 bases separating them. CDR3 coding DNA: TGCGCCAGCAGTAAACAGGCCGGGTACGAGCAGTACTTC. It yields the protein CASSKQAGYEQYF.

The chain carries TRBV19 and TRBJ1-2; TRBD1 matches at 7 bases. Trimming removed 8 bases from V and 0 bases from J; junction bases left unmatched: 6. The V gene's germline CDR1 is LNHDA and CDR2 SQIVND (reference sequence). There are 14 residues in the CDR3. CDR3 protein: CASLADRTNYGYTF. CDR3 nucleotides: TGTGCCAGTCTCGCGGACAGGACTAACTATGGCTACACCTTC. The full variable domain, rest sourced from reference TRBV19 and TRBJ1-2, is DGGITQSPKYLFRKEGQNVTLSCEQNLNHDAMYWYRQDPGQGLRLIYYSQIVNDFQKGDIAEGYSVSREKKESFPLTVTSAQKNPTAFYLCASLADRTNYGYTFGSGTRLTVV.

In this sample, this clone turned up a few times. The rearrangement joins TRBV12-5 to TRBJ2-1; 7 nucleotides agree with TRBD2. CDR1 is LGHNT and CDR2 is FRNRAP in the germline V gene. This CDR3 contains 16 residues. V shed 4 bases, J shed 2 bases, and the junction held 8 bases outside the gene matches. Here the CDR3 reads CASGSPLAVTYNEQFF. For the CDR3, the DNA is TGTGCTAGTGGTTCCCCCCTAGCGGTAACCTACAATGAGCAGTTCTTC. Full variable domain (rest looked up from reference TRBV12-5 and TRBJ2-1): DARVTQTPRHKVTEMGQEVTMRCQPILGHNTVFWYRQTMMQGLELLAYFRNRAPLDDSGMPKDRFSAEMPDATLATLKIQPSEPRDSAVYFCASGSPLAVTYNEQFFGPGTRLTVL.

The CDR3 loop is CASSIRDSLLTDTQYF. CDR3 DNA sequence: TGTGCCAGTAGTATACGGGACAGTCTCCTCACAGATACGCAGTATTTT. The chain joins TRBV19 to TRBJ2-3, with TRBD1 identical over 7 bases. The CDR3 loop spans 16 amino acids. Germline assignment: CDR1 LNHDA and CDR2 SQIVND (reference sequence). The ends lost 2 bases at V and 2 bases at J; junction bases unmatched: 7.

A few counts support this clone. The rearrangement links TRBV2 to TRBJ2-1, with 9 bases lining up with TRBD2. The J segment lost 9 bases and the V segment lost 5 bases, leaving 5 bases of the junction unmatched. Per germline, CDR1 SNHLY and CDR2 FYNNEI. The CDR3 has 13 residues. This chain's CDR3 is CASSSSGKREQFF. The CDR3 nucleotides read TGTGCCAGCAGTTCTAGCGGGAAGCGTGAGCAGTTCTTC.

J is TRBJ2-1 and V is TRBV29-1, with D possibly TRBD1 on 7 matching bases. Germline loops: CDR1 SQVTM, CDR2 ANQGSEA. This CDR3 region has 11 residues. Trimming pared 7 bases from V and 9 bases from J, leaving 13 bases between. The CDR3 DNA is TGCAGCGCTAACAGGGGAGGTGAGCAGTTCTTC. It encodes CSANRGGEQFF.

The chain links TRBV9 to TRBJ2-7; 11 positions agree with TRBD2. V was clipped by 1 base and J by 6 bases; unmatched bases: 3. CDR3 length: 14 amino acids. CDR1 and CDR2 from the germline V gene are SGDLS and YYNGEE. The CDR3, as DNA: TGTGCCAGCAGCGTAACTAGCGGGAGTCGCGAGCAGTACTTC. It encodes CASSVTSGSREQYF.

This chain uses TRBV28 with TRBJ2-7; 7 bases align to TRBD2. The germline CDR1 and CDR2 sequences are MDHEN and SYDVKM. Trimming removed 4 bases from V and 0 bases from J; junction bases left unmatched: 6. The CDR3 runs 15 residues. CDR3 amino acids: CASSSASGSSYEQYV. CDR3 DNA sequence: TGTGCCAGCAGTTCCGCTAGCGGCAGCTCCTACGAGCAGTACGTC.

This clone was counted only a few times. This rearrangement joins TRBV6-5 to TRBJ2-2; tentative D call: TRBD1 (5 bases). The CDR3 totals 13 residues. The V gene lost 6 bases and the J gene lost 4 bases, with 9 bases spanning the gap. The germline V gene encodes CDR1 MNHEY and CDR2 SVGAGI. The chain's CDR3 is CASRKGSTGELFF. The CDR3 region has the DNA TGTGCCAGCAGAAAGGGGTCCACCGGGGAGCTGTTTTTT.

This clone was seen more than once but under ten times. The rearrangement links TRBV4-2 to TRBJ2-3; 7 bases are a match to TRBD2. The germline V gene has CDR1 LGHNA and CDR2 YNFKEQ. With V trimmed by 3 bases and J by 5 bases, 20 bases remained unmatched. The CDR3 extends over 19 amino acids. The CDR3 coding sequence is TGTGCCAGCAGCCAGTCGGGCCGGGGAGGGCCCCCCACACAAGATACGCAGTATTTT. Its translation: CASSQSGRGGPPTQDTQYF.

This chain uses TRBV7-2 with TRBJ2-5, with D uncertain. This CDR3 has 12 amino acids. Per germline, CDR1 SGHTA and CDR2 FQGNSA. V was clipped by 5 bases and J by 7 bases, with 11 bases between them. The CDR3 loop reads CASSRVSGTQYF. The DNA of the CDR3 is TGTGCCAGCAGCCGCGTATCGGGGACCCAGTACTTC.